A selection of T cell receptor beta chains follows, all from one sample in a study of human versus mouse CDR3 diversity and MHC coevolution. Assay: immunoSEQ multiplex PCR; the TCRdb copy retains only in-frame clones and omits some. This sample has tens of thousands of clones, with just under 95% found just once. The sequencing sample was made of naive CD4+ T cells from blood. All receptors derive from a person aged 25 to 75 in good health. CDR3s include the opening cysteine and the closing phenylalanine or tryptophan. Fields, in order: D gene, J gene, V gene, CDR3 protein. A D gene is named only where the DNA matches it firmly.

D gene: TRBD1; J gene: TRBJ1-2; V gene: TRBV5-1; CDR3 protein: CASSPGQGGGTF
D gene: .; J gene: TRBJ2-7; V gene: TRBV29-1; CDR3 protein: CSVGPGPNEQYF
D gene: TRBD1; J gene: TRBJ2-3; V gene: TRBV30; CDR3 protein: CAWNRGADTQYF
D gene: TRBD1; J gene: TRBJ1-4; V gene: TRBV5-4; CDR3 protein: CASSMGQGTNEKLFF
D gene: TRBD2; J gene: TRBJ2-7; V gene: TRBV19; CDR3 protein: CASSIGGSAYEQYF
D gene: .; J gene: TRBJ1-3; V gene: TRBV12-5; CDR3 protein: CASGLPGNTIYF
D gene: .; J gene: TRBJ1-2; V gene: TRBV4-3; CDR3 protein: CASSQDRQGNYGYTF
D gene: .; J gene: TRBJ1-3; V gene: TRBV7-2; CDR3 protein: CASSLAEGGHTIYF
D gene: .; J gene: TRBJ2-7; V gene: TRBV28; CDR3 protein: CASSSSTGRLGF
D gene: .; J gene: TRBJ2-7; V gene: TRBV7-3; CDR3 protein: CASSPTGEYEQYF
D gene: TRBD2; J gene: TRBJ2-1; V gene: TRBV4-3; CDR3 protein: CASSQGGGRAVKYEQFF
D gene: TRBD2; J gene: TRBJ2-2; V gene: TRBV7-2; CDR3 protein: CASSLLAVTGELFF
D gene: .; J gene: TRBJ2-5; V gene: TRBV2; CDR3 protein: CASREGAGETQYF
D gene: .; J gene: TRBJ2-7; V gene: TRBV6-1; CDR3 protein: CASSLTVSYEQYF
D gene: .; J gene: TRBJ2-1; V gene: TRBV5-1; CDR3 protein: CASSLRAGVLSYNEQFF
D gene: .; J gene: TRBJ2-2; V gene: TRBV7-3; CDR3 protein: CASSPYTGELFF
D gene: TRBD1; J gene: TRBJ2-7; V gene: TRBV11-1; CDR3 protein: CASRLTGGTYEQYF
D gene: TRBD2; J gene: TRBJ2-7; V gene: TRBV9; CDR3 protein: CASSAAGPSSGRSEQYF
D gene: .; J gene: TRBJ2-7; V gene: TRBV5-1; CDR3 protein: CASRPDSVIYEQYF